The clone carrying this T cell receptor (beta chain) was recorded once. This entry belongs to a study of T cell responses to AZD1222 COVID-19 vaccine. Study at large: Second-dose recipients at about 4 or about 12 weeks were treated as one pooled group.

In germline, CDR1 is SNHLY, CDR2 FYNNEI. There are 15 residues in the CDR3. The V end was cut by 2 bases, the J end by 3 bases, with 11 bases between. TCRdb keeps only in-frame clones here, not all; method: immunoSEQ multiplex PCR. The table lists fewer than 180,000 clones, 90% to 95% of them singletons. Sequences were derived from peripheral blood, sampled on day 0 of AZD1222 vaccination. The chain recombines TRBV2 with TRBJ2-1, with a tentative D call TRBD2 (6 bases). The clonotype originates from an adult in good health. CDR3 region: CASSELAGNYNEQFF. DNA of the CDR3: TGTGCCAGCAGTGAATTGGCGGGGAACTACAATGAGCAGTTCTTC.